A single sample gave rise to the 26 T cell receptor beta chains below, sequenced in a study of blood T cell repertoires in COVID-19. TCRdb keeps only in-frame clones here, not all; method: immunoSEQ multiplex PCR. The table has 300,000 to 450,000 clones, approximately 77% seen once; the top ten hold approximately 1%. Material for sequencing was peripheral blood. These receptors all come from a human donor with acute or convalescent COVID-19. The donor label of this sample is uncertain.

This sequence joins TRBV14 and TRBJ1-3; tentatively, D is TRBD1 (5 bases). The V gene's germline CDR1 is SGHDN and CDR2 FVKESK. This CDR3 contains 15 residues. The V end was cut by 4 bases, the J end by 2 bases, with 12 bases between. The CDR3 bases are TGTGCCAGCAGCCCACTCCAGGGAACTGGAAACACCATATATTTT. Encoded protein: CASSPLQGTGNTIYF. Supplemented by reference TRBV14 and TRBJ1-3, the full variable domain reads EAGVTQFPSHSVIEKGQTVTLRCDPISGHDNLYWYRRVMGKEIKFLLHFVKESKQDESGMPNNRFLAERTGGTYSTLKVQPAELEDSGVYFCASSPLQGTGNTIYFGEGSWLTVV.

CDR3 in amino acids: CASSQAYRYQPQHF. Here the CDR3 DNA reads TGTGCCAGCAGCCAAGCCTACAGATATCAGCCCCAGCATTTT. The genes are TRBV3-1 (or the pseudogene TRBV3-2) and TRBJ1-5; D remains ambiguous. The germline V gene has CDR1 LGHDT and CDR2 YNNKEL (reference sequence). The CDR3 is 14 amino acids. V was clipped by 1 base and J by 5 bases, with 9 bases between them.

V and J are TRBV3-1 (or the pseudogene TRBV3-2) and TRBJ2-1; TRBD2 aligns across 9 bases. The CDR3 loop spans 15 amino acids. The germline V gene has CDR1 LGHDT and CDR2 YNNKEL (reference sequence). Trimming at V came to 1 base and at J to 7 bases, leaving 5 bases not matched to a gene. The CDR3 protein is CASSQAASGKNEQFF. CDR3 in DNA: TGTGCCAGCAGCCAAGCGGCTAGCGGGAAAAATGAGCAGTTCTTC.

The genes are TRBV7-9 and TRBJ1-3, with D unresolved. Trimming removed 5 bases from V and 0 bases from J, with 2 bases in between. Per germline, CDR1 SEHNR and CDR2 FQNEAQ (reference sequence). This CDR3 has 12 amino acids. CDR3 protein: CASSHSGNTIYF. The CDR3 DNA is TGTGCCAGCAGCCACTCTGGAAACACCATATATTTT.

This clone was seen a handful of times. This chain uses TRBV9 with TRBJ2-1; the match to TRBD2 covers 9 bases. This CDR3 spans 14 amino acids. After removal of 5 bases from V and 4 bases from J, the junction contained 4 bases not matched to a gene. Germline values: CDR1 SGDLS, CDR2 YYNGEE. DNA for the CDR3: TGTGCCAGCAGTACTAGCGGGTCTTACAATGAGCAGTTCTTC. Translated, it gives CASSTSGSYNEQFF.

The gene calls are TRBV6-5 and TRBJ2-7; TRBD2 matches 9 bases. In germline, CDR1 is MNHEY, CDR2 SVGAGI. This CDR3 is built from 14 residues. V lost 6 bases to trimming and J lost 7 bases; unmatched junction nucleotides: 10. Written as DNA, the CDR3 is TGTGCCAGCAGAAGGGCGGGGGGGCTGTGGGAGCAGTACTTC. It yields the protein CASRRAGGLWEQYF.

This clone was observed a single time. The chain uses TRBV12-5 and TRBJ2-3, with TRBD2 as a possible D gene (5 bases). CDR1 is LGHNT and CDR2 is FRNRAP in the germline V gene. This CDR3 is built from 17 residues. V was shortened by 1 base and J by 2 bases, with 16 bases between the two germline ends. For the CDR3, the DNA is TGTGCTAGTGGTTTGGGCCTCAGCGGAAGTGCCACAGATACGCAGTATTTT. The encoded protein is CASGLGLSGSATDTQYF.

V gene TRBV18 combines with J gene TRBJ1-5, with D possibly being TRBD1 (6 bases). CDR1 and CDR2 (germline): KGHSH, LQKENI. The length of the CDR3 is 15 residues. Deletions cut 6 bases from V and 6 bases from J, with 18 bases between. CDR3 coding DNA: TGTGCCAGCTCGCCATCTAGACAGGCGGGTCAGCCCCAGCATTTT. It codes for CASSPSRQAGQPQHF.

The rearrangement joins TRBV5-4 to TRBJ1-2, with TRBD1 identical over 9 bases. Per germline, CDR1 SGHNT and CDR2 YYREEE (reference sequence). The CDR3 sequence is 14 residues long. The V gene end was trimmed by 3 bases and the J gene end by 8 bases; junction bases not matched to a gene: 8. The CDR3 DNA sequence: TGTGCCAGCAGCTCCACAGGGGGCGCTTGGGGCTACACCTTC. Residues: CASSSTGGAWGYTF.

The chain combines TRBV7-2 with TRBJ1-6, with 8 bases identical to TRBD1. This CDR3 is 15 amino acids long. Germline-derived CDR1 and CDR2 are SGHTA and FQGNSA. V was pared by 1 base and J by 10 bases, with 6 bases of the junction left unmatched. CDR3 loop: CASSLVGQGGSPLHF. The CDR3 nucleotides read TGTGCCAGCAGCTTAGTAGGACAGGGAGGATCACCCCTCCACTTT. The whole variable domain, remainder taken from reference TRBV7-2 and TRBJ1-6, is GAGVSQSPSNKVTEKGKDVELRCDPISGHTALYWYRQSLGQGLEFLIYFQGNSAPDKSGLPSDRFSAERTGGSVSTLTIQRTQQEDSAVYLCASSLVGQGGSPLHFGNGTRLTVT.

This chain connects TRBV19 to TRBJ1-5, with D perhaps TRBD1 (5 bases). V lost 8 bases to trimming and J lost 0 bases, with 11 bases between them. There are 14 residues in the CDR3. CDR1 is LNHDA, CDR2 SQIVND, per germline (reference sequence). CDR3 bases: TGTGCCAGTGGGGGGGAGGTTAGCAATCAGCCCCAGCATTTT. It yields the protein CASGGEVSNQPQHF.

As for this clone: One junction end disagrees with the germline gene, perhaps due to a read error. This sequence joins TRBV5-1 and TRBJ1-1; D unresolved. The CDR3 runs to 13 residues. Germline V gene sequence: CDR1 SGHRS, CDR2 YFSETQ. The CDR3 nucleotides read TGCGCCAGCAGATTGGAGCGGGACACTGAAGCTTTCTTT. It translates to CASRLERDTEAFF.

The J gene is TRBJ1-3, the V gene TRBV4-2, with a weak D call TRBD1 (5 bases). V lost 5 bases to trimming and J lost 3 bases, with 17 bases between them. The CDR3 contains 16 residues. The germline V gene has CDR1 LGHNA and CDR2 YNFKEQ. The DNA for the CDR3 is TGTGCCAGCAGCGTAGCATGGGGCGCGAGTGGAAACACCATATATTTT. Translated, it gives CASSVAWGASGNTIYF.

The rearrangement joins TRBV28 to TRBJ2-7, with D unclear. Germline V gives CDR1 MDHEN, CDR2 SYDVKM. The V end was cut by 2 bases, the J end by 2 bases, with 10 bases between. The length of the CDR3 is 14 residues. Written as DNA, the CDR3 is TGTGCCAGCAGTTTAGTGGGCTTAGCCTACGAGCAGTACTTC. Translating it yields CASSLVGLAYEQYF.

The CDR3 reads CASSKMGLQGEQFF. For the CDR3, the DNA is TGTGCCAGCAGTAAAATGGGACTCCAAGGGGAGCAGTTCTTC. V gene TRBV6-5 combines with J gene TRBJ2-1; maybe TRBD2 (6 bases). Germline loops: CDR1 MNHEY, CDR2 SVGAGI. The V end lost 5 bases, the J end lost 10 bases, and 18 bases lay between the germline ends. This CDR3 is 14 amino acids long.

This sequence joins TRBV18 and TRBJ1-1; 9 bases match TRBD1. Per the germline V gene, CDR1 is KGHSH and CDR2 is LQKENI. The V segment lost 6 bases and the J segment 4 bases; nucleotides outside the gene matches: 6. The CDR3 runs 14 residues. Here the CDR3 reads CASSRTGVSTEAFF. The CDR3 nucleotides read TGTGCCAGCTCCCGGACAGGGGTATCCACTGAAGCTTTCTTT.

This clone came up a few times. At the DNA level, this CDR3 is encoded by other sequences in the same sample as well. The chain joins TRBV7-9 to TRBJ2-7; weak D call: TRBD2 (5 bases). The V and J ends lost 3 bases and 3 bases respectively, with 9 bases between them. The germline gives CDR1 SEHNR, CDR2 FQNEAQ (reference sequence). This CDR3 has 13 amino acids. CDR3 nucleotide sequence: TGTGCCAGCAGCTTTGGCGGAGGCTACGAGCAGTACTTC. It is translated as CASSFGGGYEQYF. Full variable domain (missing parts from reference TRBV7-9 and TRBJ2-7): DTGVSQNPRHKITKRGQNVTFRCDPISEHNRLYWYRQTLGQGPEFLTYFQNEAQLEKSRLLSDRFSAERPKGSFSTLEIQRTEQGDSAMYLCASSFGGGYEQYFGPGTRLTVT.

The rearrangement joins TRBV5-1 to TRBJ2-3; TRBD2 is a possible D gene (6 bases). Germline V gene sequence: CDR1 SGHRS, CDR2 YFSETQ. Trimming cost V 5 bases and J 2 bases, with 12 bases left between them. CDR3 length: 14 amino acids. CDR3 in amino acids: CASRPGTSTDTQYF. DNA of the CDR3: TGCGCCAGCAGGCCCGGGACTTCCACAGATACGCAGTATTTT.

The J gene is TRBJ1-1, the V gene TRBV3-1 (or the pseudogene TRBV3-2); 8 bases are shared with TRBD1. Germline V gene data show CDR1 as LGHDT and CDR2 as YNNKEL (reference sequence). V lost 0 bases to trimming and J lost 6 bases; unmatched junction nucleotides: 3. This CDR3 is built from 14 residues. The CDR3 sequence is CASSQDTRGPEAFF. For the CDR3, the DNA is TGTGCCAGCAGCCAAGATACCAGGGGGCCTGAAGCTTTCTTT.

This chain connects TRBV6-5 to TRBJ2-7; 8 bases line up with TRBD1. Losses at the gene ends were 4 bases for V and 2 bases for J; bases not matched to a gene: 7. The CDR3 is 15 residues long. Germline V lookup: CDR1 MNHEY, CDR2 SVGAGI. CDR3 nucleotides: TGTGCCAGCAGTTCCTTACAGGGGGATGCCTACGAGCAGTACTTC. Translating gives CASSSLQGDAYEQYF.

The chain is built from TRBV6-6 and TRBJ2-2; perhaps TRBD1 as D (6 bases). Between the trimmed V and J ends, which lost 6 bases and 5 bases, there was a span of 13 bases. The CDR3 is made up of 14 amino acids. Germline V CDR1 and CDR2: MNHNY, SVGAGI (reference sequence). The DNA of the CDR3 is TGTGCCAGCAGGGATGACAGGATAACCGGGGAGCTGTTTTTT. This encodes CASRDDRITGELFF.

The chain links TRBV18 to TRBJ2-7, with 10 bases aligning to TRBD2. Per germline, CDR1 KGHSH and CDR2 LQKENI. With 3 bases clipped from V and 3 bases from J, the junction kept 8 bases outside the gene matches. The CDR3 has 16 residues. CDR3 nucleotide sequence: TGTGCCAGCTCACCCCAACCAGCGGGGGGGGGCTACGAGCAGTACTTC. It codes for CASSPQPAGGGYEQYF.

The genes are TRBV11-2 and TRBJ2-2; TRBD2 matches at 10 bases. The CDR3 runs 16 residues. The J segment lost 5 bases and the V segment lost 3 bases, leaving 6 bases of the junction unmatched. Germline V lookup: CDR1 SGHAT, CDR2 FQNNGV. The CDR3 DNA follows: TGTGCCAGCAGCTTGCGAGCGGGGGGGCTAACCGGGGAGCTGTTTTTT. Translated: CASSLRAGGLTGELFF.

This clone was observed a handful of times. The chain has TRBV30 and TRBJ1-3; D is ambiguous. Germline assignment: CDR1 GTSNPN and CDR2 SVGIG (reference sequence). Trimming pared 6 bases from V and 4 bases from J, leaving 13 bases between. The CDR3 spans 13 residues. As DNA, the CDR3 is TGTGCCTGTAATAATCGTCTCGGAAACACCATATATTTT. It yields the protein CACNNRLGNTIYF.

Note on this clone: At the DNA level, this CDR3 is encoded by other sequences in the same sample as well. CDR3 nucleotide sequence: TGTGCCAGTAGTATTAGTGACTACGAGCAGTACTTC. As protein: CASSISDYEQYF. The V call is TRBV19, the J call TRBJ2-7; D is uncertain. Germline V gene sequence: CDR1 LNHDA, CDR2 SQIVND (reference sequence). The CDR3 totals 12 residues. The V and J ends lost 3 bases and 3 bases respectively, with 6 bases between them.

V and J are TRBV7-9 and TRBJ2-7; D is perhaps TRBD1 (6 bases). The CDR3 has 16 residues. The germline V gene has CDR1 SEHNR and CDR2 FQNEAQ (reference sequence). V gave up 5 bases and J gave up 0 bases, with 17 bases separating them. For the CDR3, the DNA is TGTGCCAGCAGCGATTCTGGGACACGCAGCTCCTACGAGCAGTACTTC. It specifies CASSDSGTRSSYEQYF.